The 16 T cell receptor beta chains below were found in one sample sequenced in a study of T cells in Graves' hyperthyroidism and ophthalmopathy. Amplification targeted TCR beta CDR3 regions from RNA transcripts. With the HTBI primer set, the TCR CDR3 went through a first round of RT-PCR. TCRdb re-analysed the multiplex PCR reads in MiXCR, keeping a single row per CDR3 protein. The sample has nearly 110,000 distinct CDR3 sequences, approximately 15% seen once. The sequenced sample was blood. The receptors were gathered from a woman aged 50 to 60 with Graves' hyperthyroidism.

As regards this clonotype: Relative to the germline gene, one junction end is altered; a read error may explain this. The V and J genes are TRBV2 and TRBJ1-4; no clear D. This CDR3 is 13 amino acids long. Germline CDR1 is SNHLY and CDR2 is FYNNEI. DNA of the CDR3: TGTGCCAGCAGCGGGAGGGCAAATGAAAAACTGCTTTTT. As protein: CASSGRANEKLLF.

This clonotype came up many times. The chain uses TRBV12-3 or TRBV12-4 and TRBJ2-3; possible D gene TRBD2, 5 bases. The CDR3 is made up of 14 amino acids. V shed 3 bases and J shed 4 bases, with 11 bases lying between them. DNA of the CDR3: TGTGCCAGCAGTTTTGGACTTCCTCCAGATACGCAGTATTTT. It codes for CASSFGLPPDTQYF.

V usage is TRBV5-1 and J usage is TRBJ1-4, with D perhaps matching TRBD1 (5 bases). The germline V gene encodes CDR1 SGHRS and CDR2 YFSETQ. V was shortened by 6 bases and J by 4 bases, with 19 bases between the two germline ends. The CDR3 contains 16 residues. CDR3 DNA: TGCGCCAGCACTCAAGGGGAGGACGGACATAATGAAAAACTGTTTTTT. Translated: CASTQGEDGHNEKLFF.

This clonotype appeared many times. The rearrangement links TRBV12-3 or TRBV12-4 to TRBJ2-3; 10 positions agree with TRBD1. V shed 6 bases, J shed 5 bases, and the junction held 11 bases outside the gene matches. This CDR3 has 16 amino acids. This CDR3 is CASRPAPGQGIDTQYF. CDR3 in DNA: TGTGCCAGCAGACCGGCTCCGGGACAGGGGATAGATACGCAGTATTTT.

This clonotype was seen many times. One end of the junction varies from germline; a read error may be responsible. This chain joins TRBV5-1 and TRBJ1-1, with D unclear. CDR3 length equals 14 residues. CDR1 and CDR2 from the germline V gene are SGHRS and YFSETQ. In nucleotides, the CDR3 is TGCGCCAGCAGCTTGGGTATTATGAATACTGAAGCTTTCTTT. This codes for CASSLGIMNTEAFF.

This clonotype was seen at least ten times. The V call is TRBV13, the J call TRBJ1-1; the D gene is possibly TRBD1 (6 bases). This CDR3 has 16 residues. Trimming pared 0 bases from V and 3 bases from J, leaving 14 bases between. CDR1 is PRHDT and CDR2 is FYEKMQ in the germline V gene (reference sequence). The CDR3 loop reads CASSLGQGRVDTEAFF. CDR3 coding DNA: TGTGCCAGCAGCTTAGGCCAGGGGCGCGTGGACACTGAAGCTTTCTTT.

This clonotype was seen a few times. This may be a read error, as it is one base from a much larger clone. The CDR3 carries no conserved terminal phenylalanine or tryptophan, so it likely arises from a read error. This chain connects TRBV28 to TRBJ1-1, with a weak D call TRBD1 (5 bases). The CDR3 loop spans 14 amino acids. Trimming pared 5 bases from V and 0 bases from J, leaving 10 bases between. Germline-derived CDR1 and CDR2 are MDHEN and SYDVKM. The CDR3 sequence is CASSPGRMNTEAFL. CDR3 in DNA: TGTGCCAGCAGTCCGGGACGGATGAACACTGAAGCTTTCCTT.

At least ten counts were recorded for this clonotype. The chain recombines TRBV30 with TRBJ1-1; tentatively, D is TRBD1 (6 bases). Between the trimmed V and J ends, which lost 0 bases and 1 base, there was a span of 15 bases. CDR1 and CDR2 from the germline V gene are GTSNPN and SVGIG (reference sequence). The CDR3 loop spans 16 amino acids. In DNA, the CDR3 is TGTGCCTGGAGTGTCGGCGGGGGGCTGTGGAACACTGAAGCTTTCTTT. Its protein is CAWSVGGGLWNTEAFF.

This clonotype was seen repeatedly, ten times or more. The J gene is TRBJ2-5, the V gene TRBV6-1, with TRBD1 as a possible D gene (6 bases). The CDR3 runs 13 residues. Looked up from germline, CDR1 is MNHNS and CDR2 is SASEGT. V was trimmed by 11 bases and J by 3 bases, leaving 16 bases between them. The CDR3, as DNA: TGTGCCGCCCGAACCACAGGGAAAGAGACCCAGTACTTC. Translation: CAARTTGKETQYF.

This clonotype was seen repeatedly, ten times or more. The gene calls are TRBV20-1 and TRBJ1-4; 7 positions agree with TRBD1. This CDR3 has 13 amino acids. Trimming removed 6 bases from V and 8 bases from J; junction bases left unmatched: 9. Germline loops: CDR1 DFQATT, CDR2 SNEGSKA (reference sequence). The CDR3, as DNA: TGCAGTGCCAAGACAGGGCTGGGGGAAAAACTGTTTTTT. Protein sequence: CSAKTGLGEKLFF.

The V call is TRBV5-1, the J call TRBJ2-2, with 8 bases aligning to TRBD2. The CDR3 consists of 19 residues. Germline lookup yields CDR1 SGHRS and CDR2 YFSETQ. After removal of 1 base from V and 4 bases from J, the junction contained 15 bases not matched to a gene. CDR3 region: CASSLQTSGTSRSTGELFF. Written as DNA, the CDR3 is TGCGCCAGCAGCTTGCAAACTAGCGGAACAAGCAGGAGCACCGGGGAGCTGTTTTTT.

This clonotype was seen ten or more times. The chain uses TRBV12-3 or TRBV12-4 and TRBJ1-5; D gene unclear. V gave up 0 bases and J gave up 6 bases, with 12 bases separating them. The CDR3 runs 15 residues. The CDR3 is CASSLARGGSQPQHF. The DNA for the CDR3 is TGTGCCAGCAGTTTAGCGCGGGGAGGGTCTCAGCCCCAGCATTTT.

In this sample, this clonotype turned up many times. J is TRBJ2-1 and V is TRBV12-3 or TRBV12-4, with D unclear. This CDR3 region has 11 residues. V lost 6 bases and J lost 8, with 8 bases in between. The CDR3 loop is CASSPQDEQFF. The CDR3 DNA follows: TGTGCCAGCAGCCCCCAGGATGAGCAGTTCTTC.

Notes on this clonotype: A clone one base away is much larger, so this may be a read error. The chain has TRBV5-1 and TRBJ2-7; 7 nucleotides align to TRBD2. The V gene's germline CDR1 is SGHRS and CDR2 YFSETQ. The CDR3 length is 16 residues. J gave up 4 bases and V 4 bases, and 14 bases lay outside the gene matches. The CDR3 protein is CASSTGASGTLYEQYF. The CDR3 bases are TGCGCCAGCAGCACTGGGGCTAGCGGTACCCTATACGAGCAGTACTTC.

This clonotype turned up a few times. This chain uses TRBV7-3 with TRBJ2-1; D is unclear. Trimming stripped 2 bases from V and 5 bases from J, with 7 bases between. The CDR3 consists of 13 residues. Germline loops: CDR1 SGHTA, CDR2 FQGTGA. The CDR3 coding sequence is TGTGCCAGCAGCTTAGAACGGCACAATGAGCAGTTCTTC. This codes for CASSLERHNEQFF.

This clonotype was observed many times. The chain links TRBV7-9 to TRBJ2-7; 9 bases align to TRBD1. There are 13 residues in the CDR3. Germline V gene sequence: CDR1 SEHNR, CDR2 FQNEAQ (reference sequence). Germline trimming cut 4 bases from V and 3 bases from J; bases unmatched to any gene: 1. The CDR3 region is CASSWDRVYEQYF. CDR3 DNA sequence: TGTGCCAGCAGCTGGGACAGGGTCTACGAGCAGTACTTC.